The 17 T cell receptor beta chains in this list originate from one sample, sequenced in a study of blood T cell repertoires in COVID-19 (dated by TCRdb to the early 2020s). Receptors were amplified or captured by the immunoSEQ multiplex PCR assay. TCRdb mirrors the immuneACCESS table, restricted to in-frame sequences. Some clones are absent from its copies; in checked studies, under half trace to an unresolved V gene, and the reason for the others is unknown. In all, the sample holds about 440,000 clones, and 70% to 90% of those were seen once. Around 13% of the sample is in the top ten clones. The sequencing sample was made of peripheral blood. The receptors shown here come from a woman aged 50 to 65 with COVID-19, enrolled during active disease.

The chain recombines TRBV7-7 with TRBJ2-2; 8 nucleotides agree with TRBD1. Germline assignment: CDR1 SSHAT and CDR2 FNYEAQ (reference sequence). This CDR3 spans 15 amino acids. V lost 1 base and J lost 5; bases outside the gene matches: 3. The CDR3 DNA follows: TGTGCCAGCAGCTTAGGGACAGGGAATACCGGGGAGCTGTTTTTT. Translation gives CASSLGTGNTGELFF.

The rearrangement uses TRBV6-4 and TRBJ1-6; weak D call: TRBD1 (5 bases). V lost 3 bases and J lost 9, with 12 bases in between. CDR1 is MRHNA and CDR2 is SNTAGT in the germline V gene. This CDR3 spans 14 amino acids. The CDR3 here is CASSERQGGSPLHF. The CDR3 DNA follows: TGTGCCAGCAGTGAAAGGCAGGGCGGTTCACCCCTCCACTTT.

V usage is TRBV4-2 and J usage is TRBJ1-2, with D perhaps matching TRBD1 (6 bases). CDR1 LGHNA and CDR2 YNFKEQ come from the germline V gene. The CDR3 covers 14 residues. With 2 bases removed from V and 4 bases from J, the gap between germline ends came to 11 bases. The CDR3 here is CASSQTGQTYGYTF. The CDR3 DNA follows: TGTGCCAGCAGCCAAACAGGGCAAACCTATGGCTACACCTTC.

V usage is TRBV15 and J usage is TRBJ1-1; D ambiguous. Per the germline V gene, CDR1 is LNHNV and CDR2 is YYDKDF (reference sequence). The CDR3 has 14 amino acids. The germline V and J ends were trimmed by 3 bases and 1 base, with 9 bases remaining between them. The CDR3: CATSSIAQNTEAFF. DNA for the CDR3: TGTGCCACCAGCAGTATAGCACAGAACACTGAAGCTTTCTTT.

This clone was recorded once. The V gene is TRBV12-5, the J gene TRBJ1-1, with a possible D match to TRBD1 (5 bases). Germline V gives CDR1 LGHNT, CDR2 FRNRAP. The CDR3 is made up of 16 amino acids. Trimming removed 2 bases from V and 9 bases from J, with 22 bases in between. For the CDR3, the DNA is TGTGCTAGTGGTTTGCCGCGAATACCGACAGAACCGCAAGCTTTCTTT. Translated, it gives CASGLPRIPTEPQAFF.

V is TRBV5-4 and J is TRBJ1-2; 7 bases are shared with TRBD1. CDR3 length equals 13 residues. Germline V gene sequence: CDR1 SGHNT, CDR2 YYREEE (reference sequence). V lost 5 bases, J lost 6 bases, and 7 bases stayed unmatched. The CDR3 loop is CASSRDRVDGYTF. CDR3 DNA: TGTGCCAGCAGTCGCGACAGGGTTGATGGCTACACCTTC. Full variable domain (remainder filled in from reference TRBV5-4 and TRBJ1-2): ETGVTQSPTHLIKTRGQQVTLRCSSQSGHNTVSWYQQALGQGPQFIFQYYREEENGRGNFPPRFSGLQFPNYSSELNVNALELDDSALYLCASSRDRVDGYTFGSGTRLTVV.

This chain joins TRBV2 and TRBJ2-7; D gene unclear. Deletions cut 0 bases from V and 5 bases from J, with 8 bases between. In germline, CDR1 is SNHLY, CDR2 FYNNEI. The CDR3 has 13 amino acids. The CDR3 sequence is CASSEAFRNEQYF. The CDR3 bases are TGTGCCAGCAGTGAAGCATTCAGAAACGAGCAGTACTTC.

This clone was counted only a few times. The rearrangement links TRBV12-3 or TRBV12-4 to TRBJ1-5; D remains ambiguous. The CDR3 spans 13 residues. Trimming pared 3 bases from V and 4 bases from J, leaving 7 bases between. As DNA, the CDR3 is TGTGCCAGCAGTTTCGTCGGGAATCAGCCCCAGCATTTT. This sequence encodes CASSFVGNQPQHF.

The genes are TRBV19 and TRBJ2-7; no clear D. V lost 8 bases and J lost 2, with 13 bases in between. This CDR3 has 13 amino acids. Germline V gene lookup returns CDR1 LNHDA and CDR2 SQIVND (reference sequence). The CDR3 sequence is CASRSRLTYEQYF. The CDR3 DNA follows: TGTGCCAGTCGCTCCCGACTGACCTACGAGCAGTACTTC.

The chain is built from TRBV7-9 and TRBJ2-1; perhaps TRBD1 as D (6 bases). Germline CDR1 SEHNR, CDR2 FQNEAQ (reference sequence). The CDR3 length is 16 residues. V shed 5 bases and J shed 9 bases, with 23 bases lying between them. CDR3 coding DNA: TGTGCCAGCAGCGTCAGTCAATCACAGGGTAAGGGTGAGCAGTTCTTC. This encodes CASSVSQSQGKGEQFF.

The chain recombines TRBV6-5 with TRBJ1-3; D might be TRBD1 (5 bases). Trimming took 6 bases from V and 3 from J, leaving 15 bases between them. The CDR3 runs to 15 residues. Germline V gene data show CDR1 as MNHEY and CDR2 as SVGAGI. CDR3 residues: CASRAGGGGGNTIYF. CDR3 bases: TGTGCCAGCAGGGCCGGGGGGGGAGGTGGAAACACCATATATTTT.

V gene TRBV6-2 or TRBV6-3 combines with J gene TRBJ2-6; 7 nucleotides agree with TRBD1. CDR1 and CDR2 (germline): MNHEY, SVGEGT. V lost 2 bases to trimming and J lost 7 bases; unmatched junction nucleotides: 8. The CDR3 extends over 16 amino acids. The CDR3 reads CASSYKRAGGANVLTF. DNA for the CDR3: TGTGCCAGCAGTTACAAAAGGGCAGGGGGAGCCAACGTCCTGACTTTC.

This clone was recorded once. The rearrangement links TRBV10-2 to TRBJ1-1; no clear D. The CDR3 is 15 residues long. Germline V gives CDR1 WSHSY, CDR2 SAAADI. V dropped 2 bases and J dropped 0 bases, with 10 bases sitting between them. The CDR3, as DNA: TGCGCCAGCAGTGAGGGGCCGACGATGAACACTGAAGCTTTCTTT. It specifies CASSEGPTMNTEAFF.

This clone was seen once. The gene calls are TRBV12-3 or TRBV12-4 and TRBJ2-1, with D perhaps matching TRBD2 (6 bases). The CDR3 has 12 amino acids. Trimming left V 6 bases short and J 6 bases short, with 9 bases between. The CDR3 DNA follows: TGTGCCAGCAGCGGAGGGAGCAATGAGCAGTTCTTC. Translating it yields CASSGGSNEQFF.

The chain combines TRBV7-9 with TRBJ2-7, with 7 bases matching TRBD1. Germline V gives CDR1 SEHNR, CDR2 FQNEAQ (reference sequence). V shed 3 bases and J 1 base; nucleotides not matched to a gene: 6. The CDR3 has 15 amino acids. CDR3 sequence reads: CASSFRGGESYEQYF. In DNA, the CDR3 is TGTGCCAGCAGCTTTCGAGGGGGCGAATCCTACGAGCAGTACTTC.

The sample holds a few counts of this clone. The gene calls are TRBV19 and TRBJ1-5; TRBD1 matches at 10 bases. The J segment lost 5 bases and the V segment lost 1 base, leaving 8 bases of the junction unmatched. The CDR3 loop spans 17 amino acids. The germline gives CDR1 LNHDA, CDR2 SQIVND (reference sequence). In DNA form, the CDR3 reads TGTGCCAGTAGTATAGGAGTGGTTGGACAGGGGGATCAGCCCCAGCATTTT. Its translation: CASSIGVVGQGDQPQHF.

The rearrangement uses TRBV6-5 and TRBJ1-2; 7 nucleotides agree with TRBD1. The V segment lost 0 bases and the J segment 4 bases; nucleotides outside the gene matches: 8. The germline V gene encodes CDR1 MNHEY and CDR2 SVGAGI. The CDR3 extends over 16 amino acids. The CDR3 nucleotides read TGTGCCAGCAGTTACTCGAAGGACAGGATAATCTATGGCTACACCTTC. Protein sequence: CASSYSKDRIIYGYTF.